This TCR beta chain comes out of a study of radiotherapy plus CTLA-4 blockade in lung cancer. There are 14 residues in the CDR3. The ends were cut back, 6 bases at V and 3 bases at J, with 15 bases in the middle. Per germline, CDR1 MNHNS and CDR2 SASEGT. Overall study findings and caveats: Interferon-beta and early blood T cell clone dynamics reportedly predicted response best.

On this clone: Its antigen is as yet unknown.

TCRdb keeps only in-frame clones here, not all; method: immunoSEQ multiplex PCR. The repertoire holds 90,000 or so clones, with around 83% as singletons. People whose metastatic non-small-cell lung cancer was chemo-refractory got focal radiation along with CTLA-4 blockade by ipilimumab. The chain recombines TRBV6-1 with TRBJ2-7; the D gene could be TRBD1 or TRBD2 (5 bases each). This specimen was peripheral blood, taken from a patient treated with radiotherapy plus ipilimumab. The TCR sequence derives from a human donor with non-small cell lung cancer who had stable disease on radiotherapy plus ipilimumab. In DNA form, the CDR3 reads TGTGCCAGCAGGATCCGGGACGGGCTCTACGAGCAGTACTTC. This gives the protein CASRIRDGLYEQYF.